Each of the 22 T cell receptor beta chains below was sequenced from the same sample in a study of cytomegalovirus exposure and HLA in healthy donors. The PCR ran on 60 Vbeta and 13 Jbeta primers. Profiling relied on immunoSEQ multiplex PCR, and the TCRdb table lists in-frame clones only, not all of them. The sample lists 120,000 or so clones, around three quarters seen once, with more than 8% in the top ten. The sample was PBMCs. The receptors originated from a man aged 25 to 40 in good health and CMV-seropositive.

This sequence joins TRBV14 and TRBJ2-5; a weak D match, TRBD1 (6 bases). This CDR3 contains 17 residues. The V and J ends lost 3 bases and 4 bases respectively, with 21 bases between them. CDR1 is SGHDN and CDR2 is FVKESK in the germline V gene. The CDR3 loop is CASSQDRLNRVGETQYF. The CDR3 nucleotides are TGTGCCAGCAGCCAGGATCGCCTCAACAGGGTGGGAGAGACCCAGTACTTC.

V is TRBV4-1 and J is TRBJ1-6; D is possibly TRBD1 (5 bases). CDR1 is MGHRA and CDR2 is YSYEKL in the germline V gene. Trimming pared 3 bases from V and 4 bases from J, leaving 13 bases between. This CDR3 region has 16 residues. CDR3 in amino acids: CASSQEGTEYNSPLHF. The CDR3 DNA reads TGCGCCAGCAGCCAGGAGGGGACGGAGTATAATTCACCCCTCCACTTT.

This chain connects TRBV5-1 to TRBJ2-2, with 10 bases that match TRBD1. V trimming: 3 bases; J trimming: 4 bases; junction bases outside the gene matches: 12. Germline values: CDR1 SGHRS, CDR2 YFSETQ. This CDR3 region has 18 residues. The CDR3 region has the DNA TGCGCCAGCAGCTCTTACTCTACGGGACAGGGGACCACCGGGGAGCTGTTTTTT. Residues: CASSSYSTGQGTTGELFF.

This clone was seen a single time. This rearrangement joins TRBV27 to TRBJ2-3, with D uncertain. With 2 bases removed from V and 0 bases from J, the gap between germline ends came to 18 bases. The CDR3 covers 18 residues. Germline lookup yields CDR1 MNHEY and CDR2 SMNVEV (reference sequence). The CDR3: CASSLETLKRASTDTQYF. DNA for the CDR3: TGTGCCAGCAGTTTAGAGACCCTAAAGCGCGCTAGCACAGATACGCAGTATTTT.

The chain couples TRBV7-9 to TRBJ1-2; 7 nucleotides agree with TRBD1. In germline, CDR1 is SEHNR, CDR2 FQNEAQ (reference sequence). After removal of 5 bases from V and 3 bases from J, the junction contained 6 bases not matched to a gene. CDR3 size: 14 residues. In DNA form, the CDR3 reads TGTGCCAGCAGCCCCGGGACAGAGGACTATGGCTACACCTTC. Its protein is CASSPGTEDYGYTF. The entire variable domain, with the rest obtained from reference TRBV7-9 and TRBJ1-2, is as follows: DTGVSQNPRHKITKRGQNVTFRCDPISEHNRLYWYRQTLGQGPEFLTYFQNEAQLEKSRLLSDRFSAERPKGSFSTLEIQRTEQGDSAMYLCASSPGTEDYGYTFGSGTRLTVV.

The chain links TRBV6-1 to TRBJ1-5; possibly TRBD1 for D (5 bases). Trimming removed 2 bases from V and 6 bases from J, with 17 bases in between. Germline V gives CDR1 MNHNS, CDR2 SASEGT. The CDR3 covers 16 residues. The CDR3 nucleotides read TGTGCCAGCAGTGAATCACCCTGGGGGGGGACTCAGCCCCAGCATTTT. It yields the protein CASSESPWGGTQPQHF.

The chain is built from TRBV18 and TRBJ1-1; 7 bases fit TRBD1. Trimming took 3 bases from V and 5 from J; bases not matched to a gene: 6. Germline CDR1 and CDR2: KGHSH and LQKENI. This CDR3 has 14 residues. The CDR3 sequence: CASSPTGAETEAFF. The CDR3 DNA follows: TGTGCCAGCTCACCCACAGGGGCTGAAACTGAAGCTTTCTTT. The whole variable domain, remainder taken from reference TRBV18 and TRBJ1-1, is NAGVMQNPRHLVRRRGQEARLRCSPMKGHSHVYWYRQLPEEGLKFMVYLQKENIIDESGMPKERFSAEFPKEGPSILRIQQVVRGDSAAYFCASSPTGAETEAFFGQGTRLTVV.

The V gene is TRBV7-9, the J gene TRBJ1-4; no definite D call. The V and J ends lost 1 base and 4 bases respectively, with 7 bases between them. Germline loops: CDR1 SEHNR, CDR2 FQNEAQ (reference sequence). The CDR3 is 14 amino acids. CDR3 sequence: CASSLGQNNEKLFF. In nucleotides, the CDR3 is TGTGCCAGCAGCTTAGGGCAGAATAATGAAAAACTGTTTTTT.

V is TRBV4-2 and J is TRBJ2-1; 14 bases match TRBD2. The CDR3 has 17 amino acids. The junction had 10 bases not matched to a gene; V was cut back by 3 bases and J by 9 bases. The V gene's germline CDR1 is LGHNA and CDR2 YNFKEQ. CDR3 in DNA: TGTGCCAGCAGCCACCCGGTGACTAGCGGGGGGGCCACTGAGCAGTTCTTC. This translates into CASSHPVTSGGATEQFF.

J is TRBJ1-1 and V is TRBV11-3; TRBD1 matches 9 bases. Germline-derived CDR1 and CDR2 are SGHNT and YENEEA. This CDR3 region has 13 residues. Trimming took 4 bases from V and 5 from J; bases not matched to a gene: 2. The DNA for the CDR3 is TGTGCCAGCAGCTCCGGGACAGGGACTGAAGCTTTCTTT. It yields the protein CASSSGTGTEAFF.

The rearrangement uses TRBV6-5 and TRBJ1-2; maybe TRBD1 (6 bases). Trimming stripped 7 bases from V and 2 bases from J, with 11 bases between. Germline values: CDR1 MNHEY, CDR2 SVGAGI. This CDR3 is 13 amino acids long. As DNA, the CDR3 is TGTGCCAGCACAGGGGCCGAGAACTATGGCTACACCTTC. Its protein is CASTGAENYGYTF.

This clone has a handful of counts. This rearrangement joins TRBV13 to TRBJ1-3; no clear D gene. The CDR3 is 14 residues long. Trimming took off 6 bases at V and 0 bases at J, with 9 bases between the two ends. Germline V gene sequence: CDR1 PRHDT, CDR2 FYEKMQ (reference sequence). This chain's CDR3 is CASRSGLSGNTIYF. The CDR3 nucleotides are TGTGCCAGCAGAAGTGGGCTCTCTGGAAACACCATATATTTT. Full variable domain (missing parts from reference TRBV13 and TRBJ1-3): AAGVIQSPRHLIKEKRETATLKCYPIPRHDTVYWYQQGPGQDPQFLISFYEKMQSDKGSIPDRFSAQQFSDYHSELNMSSLELGDSALYFCASRSGLSGNTIYFGEGSWLTVV.

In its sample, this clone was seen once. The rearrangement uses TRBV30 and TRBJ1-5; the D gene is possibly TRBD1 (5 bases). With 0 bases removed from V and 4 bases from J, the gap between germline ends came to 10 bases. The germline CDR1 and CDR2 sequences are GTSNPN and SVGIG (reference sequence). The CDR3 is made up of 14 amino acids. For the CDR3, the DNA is TGTGCCTGGAGTGTACTGGGGGGAAATCAGCCCCAGCATTTT. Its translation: CAWSVLGGNQPQHF.

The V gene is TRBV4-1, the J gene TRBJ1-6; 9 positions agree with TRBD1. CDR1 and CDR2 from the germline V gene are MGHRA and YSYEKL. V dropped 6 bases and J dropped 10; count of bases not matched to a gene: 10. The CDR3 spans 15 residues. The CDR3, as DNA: TGCGCCAGCAGTCAGATCGGACAGGGGACGTCACCCCTCCACTTT. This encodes CASSQIGQGTSPLHF.

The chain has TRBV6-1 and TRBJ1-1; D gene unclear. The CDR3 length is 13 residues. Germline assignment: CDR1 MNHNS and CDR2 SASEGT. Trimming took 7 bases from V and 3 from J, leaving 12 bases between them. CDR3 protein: CASTPYAHTEAFF. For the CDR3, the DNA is TGTGCCAGCACCCCCTACGCGCACACTGAAGCTTTCTTT.

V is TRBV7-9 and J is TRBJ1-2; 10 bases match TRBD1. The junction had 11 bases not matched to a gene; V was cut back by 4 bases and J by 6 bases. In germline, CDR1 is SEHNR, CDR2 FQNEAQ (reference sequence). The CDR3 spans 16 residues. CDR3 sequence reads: CASSSRGDRGVDGYTF. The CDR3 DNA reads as TGTGCCAGCAGCTCCCGGGGGGACAGGGGTGTCGATGGCTACACCTTC.

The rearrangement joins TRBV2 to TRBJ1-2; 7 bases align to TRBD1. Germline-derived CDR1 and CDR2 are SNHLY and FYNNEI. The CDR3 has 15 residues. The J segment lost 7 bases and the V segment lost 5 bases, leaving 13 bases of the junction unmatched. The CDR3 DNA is TGTGCCAGCAGTTTAAGACAGGGAAAGAACGGTGGCTACACCTTC. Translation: CASSLRQGKNGGYTF.

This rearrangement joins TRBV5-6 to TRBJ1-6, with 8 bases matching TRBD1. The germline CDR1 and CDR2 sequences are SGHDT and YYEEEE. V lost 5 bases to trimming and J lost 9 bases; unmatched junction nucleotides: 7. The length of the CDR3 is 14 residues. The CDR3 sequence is CASSRDRGVSPLHF. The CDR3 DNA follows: TGTGCCAGCAGTCGTGACAGGGGCGTTTCACCCCTCCACTTT.

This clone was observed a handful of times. The CDR3 DNA reads TGTGCCAGCAGTGAACTCACAGGGTTAGGCAATCAGCCCCAGCATTTT. It is translated as CASSELTGLGNQPQHF. The rearrangement links TRBV6-1 to TRBJ1-5; D might be TRBD1 (6 bases). V lost 2 bases to trimming and J lost 2 bases, with 13 bases between them. Germline V gives CDR1 MNHNS, CDR2 SASEGT. There are 16 residues in the CDR3.

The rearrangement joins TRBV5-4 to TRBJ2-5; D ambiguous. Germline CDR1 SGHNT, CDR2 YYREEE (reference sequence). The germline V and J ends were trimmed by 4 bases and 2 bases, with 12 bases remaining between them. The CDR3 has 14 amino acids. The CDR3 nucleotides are TGTGCCAGCAGCCACCCTACCAATCAAGAGACCCAGTACTTC. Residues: CASSHPTNQETQYF.

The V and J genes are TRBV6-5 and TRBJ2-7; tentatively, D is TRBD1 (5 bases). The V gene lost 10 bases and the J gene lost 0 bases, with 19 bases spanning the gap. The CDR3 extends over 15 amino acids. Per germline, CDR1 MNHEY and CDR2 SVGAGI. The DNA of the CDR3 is TGTGCCACCGGTAACCAAGGGGTAATCTCCTACGAGCAGTACTTC. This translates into CATGNQGVISYEQYF.

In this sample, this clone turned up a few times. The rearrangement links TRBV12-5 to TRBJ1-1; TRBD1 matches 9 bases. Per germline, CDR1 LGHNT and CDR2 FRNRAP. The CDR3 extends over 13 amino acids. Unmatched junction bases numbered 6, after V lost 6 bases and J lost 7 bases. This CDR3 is CASGPGQGFEAFF. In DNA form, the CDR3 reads TGTGCTAGTGGCCCCGGACAGGGGTTTGAAGCTTTCTTT. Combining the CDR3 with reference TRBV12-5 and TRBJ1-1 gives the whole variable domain DARVTQTPRHKVTEMGQEVTMRCQPILGHNTVFWYRQTMMQGLELLAYFRNRAPLDDSGMPKDRFSAEMPDATLATLKIQPSEPRDSAVYFCASGPGQGFEAFFGQGTRLTVV.